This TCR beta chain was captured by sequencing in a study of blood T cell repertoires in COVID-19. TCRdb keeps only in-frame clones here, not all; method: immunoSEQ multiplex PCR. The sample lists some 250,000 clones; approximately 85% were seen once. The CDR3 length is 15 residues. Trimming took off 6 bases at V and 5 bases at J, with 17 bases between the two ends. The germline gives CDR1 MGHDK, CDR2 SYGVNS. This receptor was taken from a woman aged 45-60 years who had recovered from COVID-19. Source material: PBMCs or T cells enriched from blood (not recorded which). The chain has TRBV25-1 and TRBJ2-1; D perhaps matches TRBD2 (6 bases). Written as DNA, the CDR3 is TGTGCCAGCAGCGGAGGGCTAGCGTGGGACAATGAGCAGTTCTTC. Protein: CASSGGLAWDNEQFF.